These T cell receptor beta chains were read from a single sample in a study of CD8+ T cells in alopecia areata. Profiling relied on immunoSEQ multiplex PCR, and the TCRdb table lists in-frame clones only, not all of them. The table has under 150,000 clones, around 50% seen once. Sequences were obtained from NKG2D-low CD8+ T cells sorted from blood. All receptors derive from a human donor with alopecia areata. Both conserved end residues are part of each CDR3. A D gene is named only where the DNA matches it firmly. The size of a clone is reported for some rows only, either as once, few or many, or as a class for expanded clones.

CDR3nt: TGTGCCAGCAGCCAGCGGAATCAGCCCCAGCATTTT; CDR3aa: CASSQRNQPQHF; abundance: few; v_gene: TRBV7-9; j_gene: TRBJ1-5; d_gene: -
CDR3nt: TGCGCCAGCAGGCTTGGGGGCCGAGATACGCAGTATTTT; CDR3aa: CASRLGGRDTQYF; abundance: -; v_gene: TRBV5-1; j_gene: TRBJ2-3; d_gene: -
CDR3nt: TGTGCCAGCAGCGTAGGGAATTCACCCCTCCACTTT; CDR3aa: CASSVGNSPLHF; abundance: -; v_gene: TRBV9; j_gene: TRBJ1-6; d_gene: -
CDR3nt: TGCGCCAGCAGCCAAGATCTCGGACAGGGGGCGAACATTCAGTACTTC; CDR3aa: CASSQDLGQGANIQYF; abundance: few; v_gene: TRBV4-3; j_gene: TRBJ2-4; d_gene: TRBD1
CDR3nt: TGCAGCGCCTGGACCGGGACAGGTAATCAGCCCCAGCATTTT; CDR3aa: CSAWTGTGNQPQHF; abundance: -; v_gene: TRBV29-1; j_gene: TRBJ1-5; d_gene: TRBD1
CDR3nt: TGCAGCGTTGAGGCAGCGGGAGGAGGTGAGCAGTTCTTC; CDR3aa: CSVEAAGGGEQFF; abundance: -; v_gene: TRBV29-1; j_gene: TRBJ2-1; d_gene: TRBD2
CDR3nt: TGCGCCAGCAGCCATCCTCCCAGCGGGAGGGAAACAAACGATGAGCAGTTCTTC; CDR3aa: CASSHPPSGRETNDEQFF; abundance: -; v_gene: TRBV4-1; j_gene: TRBJ2-1; d_gene: TRBD2
CDR3nt: TGTGCCAGCAGAGGTGGTGGCTACACCTTC; CDR3aa: CASRGGGYTF; abundance: few; v_gene: TRBV28; j_gene: TRBJ1-2; d_gene: -
CDR3nt: TGCAGCGTGAATGACAGGGACCGGGGTACTGAAGCTTTCTTT; CDR3aa: CSVNDRDRGTEAFF; abundance: few; v_gene: TRBV29-1; j_gene: TRBJ1-1; d_gene: TRBD1
CDR3nt: TGCAGCGTTGAACCGCCCGGGGTCGATAGCGAGCAGTTCTTC; CDR3aa: CSVEPPGVDSEQFF; abundance: few; v_gene: TRBV29-1; j_gene: TRBJ2-1; d_gene: -
CDR3nt: TGTGCCAGCGGATTGATGGCGGAGGGTTACGAGCAGTACTTC; CDR3aa: CASGLMAEGYEQYF; abundance: few; v_gene: TRBV27; j_gene: TRBJ2-7; d_gene: -
CDR3nt: TGCAGCGTTGAGGTGAGGGGACAGGGCCTGTACGAGCAGTACTTC; CDR3aa: CSVEVRGQGLYEQYF; abundance: -; v_gene: TRBV29-1; j_gene: TRBJ2-7; d_gene: TRBD1
CDR3nt: TGTGCCAGCAGCTTAGTAGAGGTATGGACAGGGGACACTGAAGCTTTCTTT; CDR3aa: CASSLVEVWTGDTEAFF; abundance: -; v_gene: TRBV7-9; j_gene: TRBJ1-1; d_gene: TRBD1
CDR3nt: TGTGCCAGCAGTTGGACTCAAGACAATGAGCAGTTCTTC; CDR3aa: CASSWTQDNEQFF; abundance: -; v_gene: TRBV27; j_gene: TRBJ2-1; d_gene: -
CDR3nt: TGTGCCAGCAGCTTAGGGCGGGACAGTTCATACGAGCAGTACTTC; CDR3aa: CASSLGRDSSYEQYF; abundance: few; v_gene: TRBV7-6; j_gene: TRBJ2-7; d_gene: -
CDR3nt: TGTGCCAGCAGTTCGAAGGATGAGCAGTTCTTC; CDR3aa: CASSSKDEQFF; abundance: few; v_gene: TRBV27; j_gene: TRBJ2-1; d_gene: -
CDR3nt: TGTGCCAGCAGTGAAGGAGGCGGCAATCAGCCCCAGCATTTT; CDR3aa: CASSEGGGNQPQHF; abundance: once; v_gene: TRBV6-1; j_gene: TRBJ1-5; d_gene: -
CDR3nt: TGTGCCAGCAGTTTCCACCTAGCGGAGTCCGGCGAGCAGTACTTC; CDR3aa: CASSFHLAESGEQYF; abundance: few; v_gene: TRBV28; j_gene: TRBJ2-7; d_gene: TRBD2
CDR3nt: TGTGCCAGCAGCCTCGACAGGGGGCACGAGCAGTACTTC; CDR3aa: CASSLDRGHEQYF; abundance: -; v_gene: TRBV27; j_gene: TRBJ2-7; d_gene: TRBD1